This section outlines one TCR beta chain sequence together with its context. This sample is part of a study of blood T cell repertoires in COVID-19. Study-level background: COVID-19 samples, acute and convalescent, were from the United States, Italy and Spain. T cells, B-cell-depleted T cells, or PBMCs provided the cDNA or gDNA that served as material.

The data were produced by immunoSEQ multiplex PCR, yet TCRdb's version contains in-frame clones alone and is incomplete. The table shows some 230,000 clones, with around 82% occurring only once. Trimming shortened V by 3 bases and J by 3 bases, and 9 bases separated the two germline ends. Germline CDR1 SNHLY, CDR2 FYNNEI. The CDR3 totals 14 residues. This clonotype was sampled from a woman aged 55-75 years with acute or convalescent COVID-19. Source material: peripheral blood. The gene calls are TRBV2 and TRBJ2-1; no clear D. This CDR3 is CASSERKNYNEQFF. In DNA form, the CDR3 reads TGTGCCAGCAGTGAGAGGAAGAACTACAATGAGCAGTTCTTC.